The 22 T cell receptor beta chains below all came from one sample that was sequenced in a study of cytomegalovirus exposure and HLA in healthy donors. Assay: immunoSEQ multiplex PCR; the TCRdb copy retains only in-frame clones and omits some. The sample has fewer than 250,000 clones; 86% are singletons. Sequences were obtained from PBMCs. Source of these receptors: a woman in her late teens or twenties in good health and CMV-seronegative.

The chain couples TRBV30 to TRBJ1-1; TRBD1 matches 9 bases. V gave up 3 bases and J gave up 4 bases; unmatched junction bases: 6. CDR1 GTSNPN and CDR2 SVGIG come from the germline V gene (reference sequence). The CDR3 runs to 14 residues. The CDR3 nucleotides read TGTGCCTGGAGGTACAGGGGGCCGGCCACTGAAGCTTTCTTT. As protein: CAWRYRGPATEAFF. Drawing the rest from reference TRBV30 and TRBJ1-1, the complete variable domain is SQTIHQWPATLVQPVGSPLSLECTVEGTSNPNLYWYRQAAGRGLQLLFYSVGIGQISSEVPQNLSASRPQDRQFILSSKKLLLSDSGFYLCAWRYRGPATEAFFGQGTRLTVV.

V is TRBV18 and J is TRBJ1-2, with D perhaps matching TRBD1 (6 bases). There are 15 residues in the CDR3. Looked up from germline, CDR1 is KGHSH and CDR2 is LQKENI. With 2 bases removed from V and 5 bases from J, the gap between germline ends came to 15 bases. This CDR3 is CASSPNRDTGYGYTF. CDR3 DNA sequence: TGTGCCAGCTCACCAAACCGGGACACAGGGTATGGCTACACCTTC.

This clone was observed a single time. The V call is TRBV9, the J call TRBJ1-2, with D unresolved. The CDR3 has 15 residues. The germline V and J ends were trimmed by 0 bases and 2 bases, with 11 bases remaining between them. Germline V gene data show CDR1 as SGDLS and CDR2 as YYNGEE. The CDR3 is CASSVGANSNYGYTF. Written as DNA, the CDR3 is TGTGCCAGCAGCGTAGGGGCAAATTCGAACTATGGCTACACCTTC.

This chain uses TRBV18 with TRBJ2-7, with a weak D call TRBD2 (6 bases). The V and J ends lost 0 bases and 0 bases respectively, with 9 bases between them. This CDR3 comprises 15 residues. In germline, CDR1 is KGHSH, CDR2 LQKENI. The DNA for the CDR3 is TGTGCCAGCTCACCACCAAGCGGGCCCTCCTACGAGCAGTACTTC. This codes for CASSPPSGPSYEQYF.

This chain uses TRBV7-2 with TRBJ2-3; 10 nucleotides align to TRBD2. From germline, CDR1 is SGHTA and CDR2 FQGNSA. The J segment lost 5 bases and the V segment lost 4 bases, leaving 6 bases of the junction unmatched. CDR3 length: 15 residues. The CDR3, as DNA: TGTGCCAGCAGCTATGAAGCGGGAGGGGTAGATACGCAGTATTTT. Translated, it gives CASSYEAGGVDTQYF.

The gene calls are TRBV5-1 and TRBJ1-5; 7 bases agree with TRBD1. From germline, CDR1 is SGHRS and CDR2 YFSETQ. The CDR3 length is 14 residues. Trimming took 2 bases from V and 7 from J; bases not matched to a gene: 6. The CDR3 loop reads CASSFGQGGQPQHF. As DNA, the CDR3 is TGCGCCAGCAGCTTCGGGCAGGGGGGCCAGCCCCAGCATTTT.

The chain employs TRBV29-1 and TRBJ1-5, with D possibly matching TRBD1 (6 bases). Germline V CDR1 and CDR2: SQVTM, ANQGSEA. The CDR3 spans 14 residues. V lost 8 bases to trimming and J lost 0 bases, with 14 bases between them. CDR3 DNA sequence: TGCAGCTGTATCTTGGGGGCTAGCAATCAGCCCCAGCATTTT. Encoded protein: CSCILGASNQPQHF. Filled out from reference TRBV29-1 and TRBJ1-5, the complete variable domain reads SAVISQKPSRDICQRGTSLTIQCQVDSQVTMMFWYRQQPGQSLTLIATANQGSEATYESGFVIDKFPISRPNLTFSTLTVSNMSPEDSSIYLCSCILGASNQPQHFGDGTRLSIL.

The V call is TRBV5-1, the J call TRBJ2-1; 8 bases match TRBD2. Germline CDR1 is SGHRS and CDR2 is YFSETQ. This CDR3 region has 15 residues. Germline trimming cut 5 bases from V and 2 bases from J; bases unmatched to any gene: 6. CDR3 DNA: TGCGCCAGCAGTTTCGGGGGGGCCGCCTACAATGAGCAGTTCTTC. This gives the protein CASSFGGAAYNEQFF.

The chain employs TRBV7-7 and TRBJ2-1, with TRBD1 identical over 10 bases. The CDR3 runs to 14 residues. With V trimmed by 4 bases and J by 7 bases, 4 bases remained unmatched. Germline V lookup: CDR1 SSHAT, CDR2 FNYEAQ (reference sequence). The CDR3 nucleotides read TGTGCCAGCAGCTCGGGACAGGGGTGGAATGAGCAGTTCTTC. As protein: CASSSGQGWNEQFF.

The CDR3 bases are TGTGCCAGTAGGCCCCGAGACAGGGGGCATGAAAAACTGTTTTTT. It specifies CASRPRDRGHEKLFF. The V gene is TRBV19, the J gene TRBJ1-4; 10 nucleotides agree with TRBD1. Trimming removed 6 bases from V and 6 bases from J; junction bases left unmatched: 7. The germline V gene encodes CDR1 LNHDA and CDR2 SQIVND (reference sequence). The CDR3 runs to 15 residues.

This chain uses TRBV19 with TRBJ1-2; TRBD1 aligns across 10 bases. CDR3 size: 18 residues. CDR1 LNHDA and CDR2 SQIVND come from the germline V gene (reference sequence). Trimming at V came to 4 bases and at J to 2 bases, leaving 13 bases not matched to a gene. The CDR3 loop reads CASSTEKSGTGANYGYTF. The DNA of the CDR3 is TGTGCCAGTAGTACTGAGAAATCCGGGACAGGGGCCAACTATGGCTACACCTTC.

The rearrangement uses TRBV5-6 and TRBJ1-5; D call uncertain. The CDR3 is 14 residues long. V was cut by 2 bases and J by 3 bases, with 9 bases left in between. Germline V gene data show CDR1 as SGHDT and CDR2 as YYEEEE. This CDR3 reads CASSLFGLNQPQHF. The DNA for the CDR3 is TGTGCCAGCAGCTTATTTGGACTCAATCAGCCCCAGCATTTT. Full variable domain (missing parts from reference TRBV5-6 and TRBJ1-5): DAGVTQSPTHLIKTRGQQVTLRCSPKSGHDTVSWYQQALGQGPQFIFQYYEEEERQRGNFPDRFSGHQFPNYSSELNVNALLLGDSALYLCASSLFGLNQPQHFGDGTRLSIL.

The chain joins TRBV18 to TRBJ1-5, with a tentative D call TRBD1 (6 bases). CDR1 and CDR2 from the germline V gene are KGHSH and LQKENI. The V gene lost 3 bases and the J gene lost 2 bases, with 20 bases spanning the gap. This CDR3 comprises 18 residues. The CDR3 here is CASSPDGGGLVGNQPQHF. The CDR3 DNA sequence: TGTGCCAGCTCACCCGATGGCGGGGGGCTGGTAGGCAATCAGCCCCAGCATTTT.

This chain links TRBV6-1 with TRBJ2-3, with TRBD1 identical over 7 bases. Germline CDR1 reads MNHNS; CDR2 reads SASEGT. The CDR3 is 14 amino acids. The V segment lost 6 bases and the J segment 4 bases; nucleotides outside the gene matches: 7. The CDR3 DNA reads TGTGCCAGCAGGGGGACAGTTGGGGCAGATACGCAGTATTTT. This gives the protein CASRGTVGADTQYF.

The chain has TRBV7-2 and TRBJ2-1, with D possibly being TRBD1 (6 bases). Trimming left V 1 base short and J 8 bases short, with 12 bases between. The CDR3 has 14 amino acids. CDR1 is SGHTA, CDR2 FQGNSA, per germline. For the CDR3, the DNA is TGTGCCAGCAGCTTAGAGCATGGGGGCGATGAGCAGTTCTTC. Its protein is CASSLEHGGDEQFF.

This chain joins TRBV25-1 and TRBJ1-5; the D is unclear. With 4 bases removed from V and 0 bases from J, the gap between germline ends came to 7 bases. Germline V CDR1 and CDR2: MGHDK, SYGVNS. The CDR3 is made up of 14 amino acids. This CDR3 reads CASSAVSSNQPQHF. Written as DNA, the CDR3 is TGTGCCAGCAGTGCAGTCAGTAGCAATCAGCCCCAGCATTTT.

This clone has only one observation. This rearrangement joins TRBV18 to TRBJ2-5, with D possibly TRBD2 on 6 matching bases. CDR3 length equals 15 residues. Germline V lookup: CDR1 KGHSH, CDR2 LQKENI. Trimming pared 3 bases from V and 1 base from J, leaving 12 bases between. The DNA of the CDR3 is TGTGCCAGCTCACCGGGGGGAAGGGTCCAAGAGACCCAGTACTTC. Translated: CASSPGGRVQETQYF.

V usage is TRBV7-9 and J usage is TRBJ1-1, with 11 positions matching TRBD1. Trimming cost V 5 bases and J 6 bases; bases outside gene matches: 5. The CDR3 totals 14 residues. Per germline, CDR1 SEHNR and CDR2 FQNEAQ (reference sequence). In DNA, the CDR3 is TGTGCCAGCAGCGTTCGGACAGGGGGCCCTGAAGCTTTCTTT. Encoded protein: CASSVRTGGPEAFF.

In nucleotides, the CDR3 is TGCGCCAGCAGCCTTGACAGGGAATATGGCTACACCTTC. Its translation is CASSLDREYGYTF. The rearrangement uses TRBV5-1 and TRBJ1-2; 7 bases match TRBD1. Germline V gene lookup returns CDR1 SGHRS and CDR2 YFSETQ. The CDR3 consists of 13 residues. J was trimmed by 5 bases and V by 4 bases; bases with no gene match: 5.

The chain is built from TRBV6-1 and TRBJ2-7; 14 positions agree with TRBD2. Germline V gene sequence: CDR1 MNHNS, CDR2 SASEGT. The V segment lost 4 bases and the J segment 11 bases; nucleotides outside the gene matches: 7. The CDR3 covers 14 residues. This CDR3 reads CASSGMTSGREEYF. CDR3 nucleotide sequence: TGTGCCAGCAGTGGAATGACTAGCGGGAGGGAAGAGTACTTC.

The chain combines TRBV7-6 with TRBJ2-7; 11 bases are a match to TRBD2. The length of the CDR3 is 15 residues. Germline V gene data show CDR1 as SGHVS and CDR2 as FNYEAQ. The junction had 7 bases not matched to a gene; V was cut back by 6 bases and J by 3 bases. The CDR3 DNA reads TGTGCCAGCAGTCTAACTAGCGGGAGCTTCTACGAGCAGTACTTC. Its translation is CASSLTSGSFYEQYF.

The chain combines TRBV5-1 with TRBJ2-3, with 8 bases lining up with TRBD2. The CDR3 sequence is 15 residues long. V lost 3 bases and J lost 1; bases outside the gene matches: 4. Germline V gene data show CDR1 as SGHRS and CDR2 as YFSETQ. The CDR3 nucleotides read TGCGCCAGCAGCTCCGGGACTAGGGGCACAGATACGCAGTATTTT. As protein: CASSSGTRGTDTQYF.